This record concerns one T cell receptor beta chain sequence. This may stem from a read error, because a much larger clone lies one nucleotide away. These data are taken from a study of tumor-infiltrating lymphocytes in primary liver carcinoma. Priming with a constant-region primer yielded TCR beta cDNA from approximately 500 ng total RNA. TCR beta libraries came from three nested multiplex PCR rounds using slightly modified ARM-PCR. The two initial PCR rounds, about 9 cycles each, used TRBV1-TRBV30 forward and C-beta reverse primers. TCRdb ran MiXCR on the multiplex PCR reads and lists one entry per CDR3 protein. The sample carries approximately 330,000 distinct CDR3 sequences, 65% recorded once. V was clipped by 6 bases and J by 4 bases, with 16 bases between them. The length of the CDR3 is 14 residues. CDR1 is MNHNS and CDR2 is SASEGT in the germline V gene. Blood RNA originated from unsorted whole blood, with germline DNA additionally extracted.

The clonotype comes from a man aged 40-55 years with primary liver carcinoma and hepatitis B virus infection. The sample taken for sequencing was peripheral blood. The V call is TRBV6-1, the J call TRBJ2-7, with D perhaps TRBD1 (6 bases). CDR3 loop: CASRHAWTVYEQYF. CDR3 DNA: TGTGCCAGCAGGCACGCGTGGACAGTATACGAGCAGTACTTC.